A single sample gave rise to the 21 T cell receptor beta chains below, sequenced in a study of PD-1 blockade in mismatch repair-deficient tumors. Libraries were prepared by immunoSEQ multiplex PCR; TCRdb keeps only in-frame clonotypes and omits some of them. The sample carries around 38,000 clones, roughly 77% recorded once. This sample comprised peripheral blood, obtained 4 weeks after starting pembrolizumab. These receptors came from an adult with mismatch repair-deficient cancer.

This rearrangement joins TRBV5-5 to TRBJ2-7, with D maybe TRBD1 (5 bases). The CDR3 loop spans 15 amino acids. Trimming stripped 4 bases from V and 3 bases from J, with 17 bases between. From germline, CDR1 is SGHKS and CDR2 YYEKEE (reference sequence). This CDR3 reads CASSPPAGFSYEQYF. The CDR3 region has the DNA TGTGCCAGCAGCCCTCCGGCAGGGTTTAGCTACGAGCAGTACTTC.

The V call is TRBV5-5, the J call TRBJ1-1; maybe TRBD1 (5 bases). This CDR3 comprises 12 residues. The germline gives CDR1 SGHKS, CDR2 YYEKEE (reference sequence). Deletions cut 1 base from V and 4 bases from J, with 5 bases between. CDR3 nucleotide sequence: TGTGCCAGCAGCTTGACAGGCACTGAAGCTTTCTTT. It is translated as CASSLTGTEAFF.

This clone was seen a handful of times. The chain employs TRBV30 and TRBJ2-7; D is ambiguous. V lost 1 base to trimming and J lost 6 bases, with 13 bases between them. CDR1 GTSNPN and CDR2 SVGIG come from the germline V gene (reference sequence). This CDR3 has 13 residues. CDR3 amino acids: CAWSEEGPIEQYF. The CDR3 region has the DNA TGTGCCTGGAGTGAGGAAGGGCCCATCGAGCAGTACTTC.

CDR3 DNA: TGTGCCAGCAGCCCGCCGTCGGACTACACCTACGAGCAGTACTTC. Residues: CASSPPSDYTYEQYF. The chain joins TRBV7-8 to TRBJ2-7; maybe TRBD2 (6 bases). Trimming removed 5 bases from V and 2 bases from J, with 16 bases in between. Germline V gene sequence: CDR1 SGHVS, CDR2 FQNEAQ. The CDR3 contains 15 residues.

This clone was detected only a few times. This chain connects TRBV7-2 to TRBJ2-5; TRBD2 matches 10 bases. The germline gives CDR1 SGHTA, CDR2 FQGNSA. V was clipped by 4 bases and J by 9 bases; unmatched bases: 5. This CDR3 is 13 amino acids long. CDR3 nucleotides: TGTGCCAGCAGCTCCCTAGCGGGAGCGGCCCAGTACTTC. This encodes CASSSLAGAAQYF.

The rearrangement uses TRBV5-8 and TRBJ2-7, with unresolved D. Germline CDR1 is SGHTS and CDR2 is YDEGEE. The length of the CDR3 is 15 residues. V was trimmed by 1 base and J by 0 bases, leaving 11 bases between them. CDR3 region: CASSLTESNSYEQYF. DNA for the CDR3: TGTGCCAGCAGCTTGACCGAGTCTAACTCCTACGAGCAGTACTTC.

The V call is TRBV7-2, the J call TRBJ1-4; 10 bases are shared with TRBD1. The CDR3 totals 17 residues. The germline gives CDR1 SGHTA, CDR2 FQGNSA. Trimming removed 5 bases from V and 7 bases from J; junction bases left unmatched: 13. CDR3 DNA: TGTGCCAGCAGCCCACGGGGGTCGGGACAGGGGACTGAAAAACTGTTTTTT. This sequence encodes CASSPRGSGQGTEKLFF.

The chain uses TRBV7-2 and TRBJ2-1, with TRBD2 matching over 13 bases. The CDR3 is 16 residues long. The V and J ends lost 3 bases and 7 bases, in that order; junction bases with no gene match: 6. CDR1 and CDR2 (germline): SGHTA, FQGNSA. CDR3 residues: CASSFGLAGATNEQFF. In DNA, the CDR3 is TGTGCCAGCAGCTTCGGACTAGCGGGAGCCACGAATGAGCAGTTCTTC.

The genes are TRBV9 and TRBJ2-1; D unclear. The CDR3 covers 13 residues. The V and J ends lost 0 bases and 4 bases respectively, with 5 bases between them. The germline CDR1 and CDR2 sequences are SGDLS and YYNGEE. In DNA, the CDR3 is TGTGCCAGCAGCGTAGCTACTTACAATGAGCAGTTCTTC. Translation: CASSVATYNEQFF.

This sequence joins TRBV5-1 and TRBJ2-5; no clear D. The V gene's germline CDR1 is SGHRS and CDR2 YFSETQ. The V end was cut by 4 bases, the J end by 7 bases, with 14 bases between. This CDR3 region has 13 residues. The DNA of the CDR3 is TGCGCCAGCAGCCCCCCGGACGAAGGGACCCAGTACTTC. Its translation: CASSPPDEGTQYF.

The chain links TRBV27 to TRBJ2-1; possible D gene TRBD2, 5 bases. V lost 2 bases and J lost 6, with 11 bases in between. The CDR3 covers 14 residues. Germline V gene data show CDR1 as MNHEY and CDR2 as SMNVEV (reference sequence). The CDR3: CASSLLGEGNEQFF. The CDR3 bases are TGTGCCAGCAGTTTACTAGGAGAGGGCAATGAGCAGTTCTTC.

This clone was observed once. This chain links TRBV28 with TRBJ2-1; TRBD2 matches at 12 bases. This CDR3 contains 15 residues. In germline, CDR1 is MDHEN, CDR2 SYDVKM. Trimming took 3 bases from V and 6 from J; bases not matched to a gene: 3. The CDR3 here is CASSFPSGRANEQFF. Here the CDR3 DNA reads TGTGCCAGCAGTTTCCCTAGCGGGAGGGCCAATGAGCAGTTCTTC.

This chain connects TRBV7-8 to TRBJ2-7, with unresolved D. The V gene's germline CDR1 is SGHVS and CDR2 FQNEAQ. The V end lost 5 bases, the J end lost 3 bases, and 8 bases lay between the germline ends. The CDR3 has 12 residues. The CDR3 sequence: CASSRQNYEQYF. DNA of the CDR3: TGTGCCAGCAGCCGTCAGAACTACGAGCAGTACTTC.

This clone occurred once. The chain couples TRBV19 to TRBJ1-1; TRBD1 is a possible D gene (6 bases). V was pared by 7 bases and J by 4 bases, with 13 bases between. The V gene's germline CDR1 is LNHDA and CDR2 SQIVND (reference sequence). This CDR3 contains 13 residues. The CDR3, as DNA: TGTGCCAGTACGCGGGGGGCCCTCACTGAAGCTTTCTTT. This sequence encodes CASTRGALTEAFF.

This sequence joins TRBV30 and TRBJ2-6, with D hard to call. The CDR3 runs to 15 residues. CDR1 is GTSNPN, CDR2 SVGIG, per germline (reference sequence). V dropped 2 bases and J dropped 0 bases, with 8 bases sitting between them. CDR3: CAWSRGYSGANVLTF. The CDR3 region has the DNA TGTGCCTGGAGTAGAGGATACTCTGGGGCCAACGTCCTGACTTTC.

The rearrangement joins TRBV5-1 to TRBJ2-5; TRBD2 is a possible D gene (6 bases). Germline loops: CDR1 SGHRS, CDR2 YFSETQ. This CDR3 is built from 15 residues. Trimming removed 7 bases at V and 2 bases at J, with 18 bases between. CDR3 region: CASSVEGGSQETQYF. Written as DNA, the CDR3 is TGCGCCAGCTCTGTGGAGGGTGGAAGTCAAGAGACCCAGTACTTC.

V gene TRBV27 combines with J gene TRBJ2-5; TRBD2 matches 7 bases. CDR1 and CDR2 (germline): MNHEY, SMNVEV (reference sequence). J lost 2 bases, V lost 3 bases, and 9 bases had no gene match. The CDR3 sequence is 16 residues long. This CDR3 reads CASSFWGGSRQETQYF. In DNA, the CDR3 is TGTGCCAGCAGTTTTTGGGGCGGGAGTCGACAAGAGACCCAGTACTTC.

This rearrangement joins TRBV5-6 to TRBJ2-5, with 7 bases fitting TRBD2. The V gene's germline CDR1 is SGHDT and CDR2 YYEEEE. J lost 10 bases, V lost 4 bases, and 7 bases had no gene match. The CDR3 sequence is 12 residues long. The CDR3 DNA reads TGTGCCAGCAGCGCCCCCCGGGGGGACCAGTACTTC. This codes for CASSAPRGDQYF.

This chain connects TRBV29-1 to TRBJ2-1; D is perhaps TRBD1 (6 bases). The germline V and J ends were trimmed by 0 bases and 0 bases, with 15 bases remaining between them. Germline CDR1 and CDR2: SQVTM and ANQGSEA. The length of the CDR3 is 17 residues. The CDR3 protein is CSVEDFTGSNSYNEQFF. CDR3 DNA sequence: TGCAGCGTTGAAGATTTCACAGGGTCGAACTCCTACAATGAGCAGTTCTTC.

V usage is TRBV4-1 and J usage is TRBJ1-3, with a possible D match to TRBD1 (6 bases). The CDR3 sequence is 13 residues long. Germline CDR1 and CDR2: MGHRA and YSYEKL. Trimming took off 4 bases at V and 4 bases at J, with 8 bases between the two ends. CDR3 protein: CASSLQGGNTIYF. DNA for the CDR3: TGCGCCAGCAGCCTCCAGGGGGGAAACACCATATATTTT.

The rearrangement joins TRBV10-3 to TRBJ2-7; tentative D call: TRBD2 (5 bases). CDR3 length: 13 residues. Per the germline V gene, CDR1 is ENHRY and CDR2 is SYGVKD. V was pared by 6 bases and J by 0 bases, with 9 bases between. The CDR3 reads CAISIGDSYEQYF. Here the CDR3 DNA reads TGTGCCATCAGCATCGGGGACTCCTACGAGCAGTACTTC.